These 30 T cell receptor beta chains were all obtained from the same sample, sequenced in a study of blood T cells in healthy people across ages. Sample-barcoded 5' priming and a J-beta primer mix drove a second PCR of about 6 to 12 cycles. TCRdb called the 5' RACE reads again in MiXCR, with one record for every CDR3 protein. Among a few hundred thousand distinct CDR3 sequences, roughly a quarter were seen once, and the ten largest hold about a fifth. Sequencing was carried out using blood. The receptors originated from a woman in her 70s in good health.

The gene calls are TRBV6-5 and TRBJ2-7, with D possibly being TRBD2 (6 bases). Looked up from germline, CDR1 is MNHEY and CDR2 is SVGAGI. Trimming removed 10 bases at V and 5 bases at J, with 18 bases between. The CDR3 is made up of 13 amino acids. The CDR3 loop reads CATSPRRGHEQYF. As DNA, the CDR3 is TGTGCCACCAGCCCTCGGCGGGGACACGAGCAGTACTTC.

This chain links TRBV29-1 with TRBJ2-3; D remains unclear. The last part of the DNA fits TRBJ1-5 better; the J call may be wrong. This CDR3 has 13 amino acids. CDR1 is SQVTM and CDR2 is ANQGSEA in the germline V gene. The CDR3: CSVSVPGTDTQHF. CDR3 bases: TGCAGCGTCTCCGTCCCCGGCACAGATACGCAGCATTTT.

This clonotype appeared a single time. This rearrangement joins TRBV28 to TRBJ1-4; 10 nucleotides match TRBD1. CDR3 length: 15 residues. V shed 6 bases, J shed 7 bases, and the junction held 8 bases outside the gene matches. Germline assignment: CDR1 MDHEN and CDR2 SYDVKM. The CDR3 spells CASSRQGAQSEKLFF. The CDR3 region has the DNA TGTGCCAGCAGCCGACAGGGGGCGCAGAGTGAAAAACTGTTTTTT.

The J gene is TRBJ2-5, the V gene TRBV9, with 10 bases lining up with TRBD2. Trimming cost V 3 bases and J 1 base; bases outside gene matches: 3. This CDR3 contains 15 residues. Germline CDR1 is SGDLS and CDR2 is YYNGEE. In DNA, the CDR3 is TGTGCCAGCAGCGCTAGCGGGGGCCTCCAAGAGACCCAGTACTTC. It encodes CASSASGGLQETQYF.

The chain combines TRBV29-1 with TRBJ2-5; D is tentatively TRBD1 or TRBD2 (6 bases each). In germline, CDR1 is SQVTM, CDR2 ANQGSEA. V was pared by 6 bases and J by 4 bases, with 15 bases between. The length of the CDR3 is 13 residues. CDR3 sequence: CSVSGGRGETQYF. CDR3 bases: TGCAGCGTCTCCGGGGGCAGGGGAGAGACCCAGTACTTC.

The V gene is TRBV20-1, the J gene TRBJ2-7, with 7 nucleotides matching TRBD2. This CDR3 spans 13 amino acids. The V segment lost 5 bases and the J segment 1 base; nucleotides outside the gene matches: 5. CDR1 and CDR2 (germline): DFQATT, SNEGSKA (reference sequence). CDR3 residues: CSARGDHSYEQYF. In DNA form, the CDR3 reads TGCAGTGCTCGGGGGGACCATTCCTACGAGCAGTACTTC.

The J gene is TRBJ1-2, the V gene TRBV7-2; TRBD1 agrees at 10 bases. CDR1 SGHTA and CDR2 FQGNSA come from the germline V gene. The V gene end was trimmed by 5 bases and the J gene end by 7 bases; junction bases not matched to a gene: 4. The CDR3 length is 13 residues. The CDR3 reads CASSRDRGPGYTF. DNA of the CDR3: TGTGCCAGCAGCCGTGACAGGGGGCCTGGCTACACCTTC.

The chain employs TRBV7-2 and TRBJ2-3; the match to TRBD2 covers 9 bases. CDR1 and CDR2 from the germline V gene are SGHTA and FQGNSA. CDR3 length equals 16 residues. Trimming at V came to 5 bases and at J to 11 bases, leaving 17 bases not matched to a gene. CDR3 sequence reads: CASSGALGLALGLQYF. The CDR3 DNA reads as TGTGCCAGCAGCGGGGCGTTGGGACTAGCTCTAGGCCTGCAGTATTTT.

Remarks on this clonotype: Since a much larger clone is just one base distant, this may be a read error. The rearrangement uses TRBV12-3 or TRBV12-4 and TRBJ2-3; no reliable D call. Between the trimmed V and J ends, which lost 6 bases and 2 bases, there was a span of 6 bases. This CDR3 has 12 residues. In nucleotides, the CDR3 is TGTGCCAGCAGCTCAATCACAGATACGCAGTATTTT. Its protein product is CASSSITDTQYF.

The chain recombines TRBV20-1 with TRBJ1-4; D is ambiguous. The CDR3 has 13 amino acids. CDR1 and CDR2 from the germline V gene are DFQATT and SNEGSKA (reference sequence). The CDR3 DNA follows: TGCACTCCCGGCAGGCAAAGTAATGAAAAACTGTTTTTT. Encoded protein: CTPGRQSNEKLFF.

This clonotype was picked up a small number of times. The J gene is TRBJ2-7, the V gene TRBV7-9; no clear D gene. V shed 1 base and J shed 0 bases, with 10 bases lying between them. The germline V gene encodes CDR1 SEHNR and CDR2 FQNEAQ (reference sequence). The CDR3 extends over 15 amino acids. The CDR3 DNA sequence: TGTGCCAGCAGCTTAGGTGCCCCCGGCTCCTACGAGCAGTACTTC. This encodes CASSLGAPGSYEQYF.

This clonotype was seen only a few times. This chain joins TRBV7-8 and TRBJ2-5; 8 bases are shared with TRBD2. CDR1 and CDR2 from the germline V gene are SGHVS and FQNEAQ. J was trimmed by 5 bases and V by 4 bases; bases with no gene match: 12. The CDR3 consists of 16 residues. The DNA of the CDR3 is TGTGCCAGCAGCTCAGATAGGACTAGCCTGCGGGAGACCCAGTACTTC. Translation: CASSSDRTSLRETQYF.

The chain joins TRBV2 to TRBJ1-1, with D possibly being TRBD1 (6 bases). CDR1 is SNHLY, CDR2 FYNNEI, per germline. This CDR3 has 12 residues. Trimming cost V 6 bases and J 7 bases, with 12 bases left between them. CDR3 residues: CASRITGFEAFF. The CDR3 region has the DNA TGTGCCAGCAGAATCACAGGGTTTGAAGCTTTCTTT.

V gene TRBV29-1 combines with J gene TRBJ2-3; D is possibly TRBD1 or TRBD2 (5 bases each). The length of the CDR3 is 12 residues. Germline loops: CDR1 SQVTM, CDR2 ANQGSEA. Trimming removed 8 bases from V and 4 bases from J, with 13 bases in between. CDR3 residues: CSLTRGADTQYF. The DNA of the CDR3 is TGCAGCCTCACTAGAGGGGCAGATACGCAGTATTTT.

The rearrangement links TRBV4-1 to TRBJ2-3; 7 nucleotides match TRBD2. Germline V gene sequence: CDR1 MGHRA, CDR2 YSYEKL. V lost 0 bases, J lost 1 base, and 13 bases stayed unmatched. The CDR3 length is 19 residues. CDR3 residues: CASSQDNGGAGLGTDTQYF. CDR3 nucleotide sequence: TGCGCCAGCAGCCAAGATAATGGGGGAGCGGGGCTAGGCACAGATACGCAGTATTTT.

This clonotype has a handful of counts. This chain joins TRBV12-3 or TRBV12-4 and TRBJ1-1; TRBD1 matches 8 bases. Trimming took 5 bases from V and 1 from J; bases not matched to a gene: 9. The length of the CDR3 is 16 residues. CDR3 loop: CASSPGAGGGNTEAFF. CDR3 DNA sequence: TGTGCCAGCAGTCCCGGAGCAGGGGGCGGGAACACTGAAGCTTTCTTT.

The chain recombines TRBV6-2 or TRBV6-3 with TRBJ2-5; the D is unclear. The assigned J gene may be wrong: the sequence end matches TRBJ2-7 better. The CDR3 covers 13 residues. Germline-derived CDR1 and CDR2 are MNHEY and SVGEGT. CDR3 protein: CASSYLDGYEQYF. The CDR3 DNA reads TGTGCCAGCAGTTACTTGGACGGCTACGAGCAGTACTTC.

The J gene is TRBJ1-2, the V gene TRBV3-1; D unresolved. CDR3 length: 14 residues. Per germline, CDR1 LGHDT and CDR2 YNNKEL (reference sequence). With 3 bases removed from V and 0 bases from J, the gap between germline ends came to 8 bases. The CDR3 DNA reads as TGTGCCAGCAGCCATCTCGCCGCTAACTATGGCTACACCTTC. Its protein product is CASSHLAANYGYTF.

This clonotype was observed a few times. The gene calls are TRBV4-2 and TRBJ1-2; 8 bases are a match to TRBD1. This CDR3 has 16 amino acids. CDR1 is LGHNA, CDR2 YNFKEQ, per germline. The trim removed 1 base at V and 2 bases at J, leaving 6 bases unmatched. The CDR3 DNA sequence: TGTGCCAGCAGCCAAGCAGGGGGCGGGGTAAACTATGGCTACACCTTC. This encodes CASSQAGGGVNYGYTF.

The V gene is TRBV4-2, the J gene TRBJ2-5; 14 bases align to TRBD2. Unmatched junction bases numbered 7, after V lost 3 bases and J lost 4 bases. Germline loops: CDR1 LGHNA, CDR2 YNFKEQ. The CDR3 consists of 17 residues. CDR3 DNA sequence: TGTGCCAGCAGCCAGGGACTAGCGGGGGCCGGGGGAGAGACCCAGTACTTC. This codes for CASSQGLAGAGGETQYF.

This rearrangement joins TRBV6-2 or TRBV6-3 to TRBJ2-6; D is unresolved. Trimming shortened V by 3 bases and J by 3 bases, and 3 bases separated the two germline ends. The CDR3 extends over 13 amino acids. Germline CDR1 reads MNHEY; CDR2 reads SVGEGT. The CDR3 DNA sequence: TGTGCCAGCAGTTATTATGGGGCCAACGTCCTGACTTTC. This codes for CASSYYGANVLTF.

This clonotype was seen a few times. This chain joins TRBV20-1 and TRBJ1-5; D is uncertain. Between the trimmed V and J ends, which lost 6 bases and 4 bases, there was a span of 19 bases. The germline V gene has CDR1 DFQATT and CDR2 SNEGSKA (reference sequence). This CDR3 has 15 amino acids. The CDR3 is CSAGEVKGRNQPQHF. The DNA for the CDR3 is TGCAGTGCCGGGGAAGTGAAGGGTCGAAATCAGCCCCAGCATTTT.

The V and J genes are TRBV7-8 and TRBJ1-4; D is perhaps TRBD1 (5 bases). V dropped 7 bases and J dropped 4 bases, with 19 bases sitting between them. CDR1 SGHVS and CDR2 FQNEAQ come from the germline V gene. This CDR3 contains 16 residues. The DNA of the CDR3 is TGTGCCAGCAAAGCCCCGGGACGCCGGGATAATGAAAAACTGTTTTTT. It yields the protein CASKAPGRRDNEKLFF.

The V gene is TRBV7-8, the J gene TRBJ2-5, with D possibly TRBD2 on 6 matching bases. The CDR3 is made up of 15 amino acids. Between the trimmed V and J ends, which lost 5 bases and 3 bases, there was a span of 16 bases. Germline V lookup: CDR1 SGHVS, CDR2 FQNEAQ. The chain's CDR3 is CASSPPEGWEETQYF. The CDR3, as DNA: TGTGCCAGCAGCCCCCCGGAGGGCTGGGAAGAGACCCAGTACTTC.

This clonotype was counted between two and nine times. V is TRBV6-1 and J is TRBJ2-6, with 7 bases fitting TRBD1. From germline, CDR1 is MNHNS and CDR2 SASEGT. V gave up 2 bases and J gave up 4 bases; unmatched junction bases: 8. CDR3 length: 17 amino acids. DNA of the CDR3: TGTGCCAGCAGTGAAAAGGGACAGACCTTGGGGGCCAACGTCCTGACTTTC. It specifies CASSEKGQTLGANVLTF.

This clonotype was seen only a few times. The CDR3 region is CASSHYGTPALEAFF. CDR3 sequence (DNA): TGCGCCAGCAGCCATTACGGGACGCCAGCCCTAGAAGCTTTCTTT. The chain uses TRBV5-1 and TRBJ1-1, with a weak D call TRBD1 (5 bases). From germline, CDR1 is SGHRS and CDR2 YFSETQ. Trimming took off 4 bases at V and 8 bases at J, with 21 bases between the two ends. The CDR3 has 15 residues.

The chain joins TRBV20-1 to TRBJ2-3; 12 bases are shared with TRBD2. V gave up 6 bases and J gave up 0 bases; unmatched junction bases: 16. CDR3 length: 19 residues. Germline lookup yields CDR1 DFQATT and CDR2 SNEGSKA (reference sequence). The CDR3 DNA sequence: TGCAGTGCAGACAGAGGACTAGCGGGGTCCTCAACTAGCACAGATACGCAGTATTTT. Translating it yields CSADRGLAGSSTSTDTQYF.

The chain couples TRBV6-2 or TRBV6-3 to TRBJ1-3; tentative D call: TRBD1 (5 bases). The CDR3 is made up of 14 amino acids. In germline, CDR1 is MNHEY, CDR2 SVGEGT. V was clipped by 6 bases and J by 4 bases, with 13 bases between them. The CDR3 here is CASSPIGAGNTIYF. In DNA form, the CDR3 reads TGTGCCAGCAGCCCGATTGGGGCCGGAAACACCATATATTTT.

This clonotype appeared a few times. The chain links TRBV5-1 to TRBJ2-2; 7 bases match TRBD1. The CDR3 is 15 residues long. Germline CDR1 and CDR2: SGHRS and YFSETQ. V lost 0 bases to trimming and J lost 4 bases; unmatched junction nucleotides: 3. The CDR3 here is CASSLVTGPTGELFF. For the CDR3, the DNA is TGCGCCAGCAGCTTGGTGACAGGGCCCACCGGGGAGCTGTTTTTT.

V is TRBV30 and J is TRBJ1-2, with a weak D call TRBD1 (5 bases). V dropped 8 bases and J dropped 4 bases, with 20 bases sitting between them. The germline V gene has CDR1 GTSNPN and CDR2 SVGIG (reference sequence). The CDR3 runs 14 residues. CDR3 loop: CAGPDSRNIYGYTF. In DNA, the CDR3 is TGTGCCGGCCCCGACAGTAGGAATATCTATGGCTACACCTTC.